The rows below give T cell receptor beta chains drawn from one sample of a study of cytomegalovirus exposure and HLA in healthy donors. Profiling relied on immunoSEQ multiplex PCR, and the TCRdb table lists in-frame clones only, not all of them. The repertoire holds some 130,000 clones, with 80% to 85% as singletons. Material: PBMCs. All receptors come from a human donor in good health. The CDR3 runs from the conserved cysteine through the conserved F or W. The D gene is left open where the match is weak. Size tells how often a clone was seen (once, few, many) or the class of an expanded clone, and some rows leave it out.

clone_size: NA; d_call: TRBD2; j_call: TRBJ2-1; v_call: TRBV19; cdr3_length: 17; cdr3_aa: CASSIPPERGGYNEQFF; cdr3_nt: TGTGCCAGTAGTATCCCCCCCGAGCGGGGGGGCTACAATGAGCAGTTCTTC
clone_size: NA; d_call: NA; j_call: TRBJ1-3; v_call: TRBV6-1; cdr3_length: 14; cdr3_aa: CASSSPETENTIYF; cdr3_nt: TGTGCCAGCAGCTCCCCGGAGACAGAAAACACCATATATTTT
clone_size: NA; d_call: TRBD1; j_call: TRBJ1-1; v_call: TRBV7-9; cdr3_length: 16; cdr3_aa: CASSSPGTGIETEAFF; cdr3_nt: TGTGCCAGCAGCTCACCCGGGACAGGGATTGAAACTGAAGCTTTCTTT
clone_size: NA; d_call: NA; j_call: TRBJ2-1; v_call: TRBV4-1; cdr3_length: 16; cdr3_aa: CASSQDEGGSYNEQFF; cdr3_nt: TGCGCCAGCAGCCAAGATGAGGGAGGCTCCTACAATGAGCAGTTCTTC
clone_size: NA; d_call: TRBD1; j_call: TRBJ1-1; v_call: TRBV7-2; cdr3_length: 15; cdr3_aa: CASSLARTGGDEAFF; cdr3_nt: TGTGCCAGCAGCTTAGCTAGGACAGGGGGCGATGAAGCTTTCTTT
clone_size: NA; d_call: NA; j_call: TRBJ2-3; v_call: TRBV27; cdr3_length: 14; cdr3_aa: CASSLSLRALGQYF; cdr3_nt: TGTGCCAGCAGTTTATCGTTGCGGGCCCTAGGGCAGTATTTT
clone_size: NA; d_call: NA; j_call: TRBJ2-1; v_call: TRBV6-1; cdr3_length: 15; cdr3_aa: CASSGRNIAYNEQFF; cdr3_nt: TGTGCCAGCAGTGGGAGGAATATTGCCTACAATGAGCAGTTCTTC
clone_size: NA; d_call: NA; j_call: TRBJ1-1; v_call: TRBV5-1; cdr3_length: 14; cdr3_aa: CASSPGGENTEAFF; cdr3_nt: TGCGCCAGCAGCCCCGGGGGGGAGAACACTGAAGCTTTCTTT
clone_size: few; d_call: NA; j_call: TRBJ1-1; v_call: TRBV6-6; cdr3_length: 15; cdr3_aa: CASSYSMDSYTEAFF; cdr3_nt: TGTGCCAGCAGTTACTCCATGGACAGTTACACTGAAGCTTTCTTT
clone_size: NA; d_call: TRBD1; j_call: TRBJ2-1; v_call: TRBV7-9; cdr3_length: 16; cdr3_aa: CSSSLGTGTVYNEQFF; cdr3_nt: TGTTCCAGCAGCTTAGGGACCGGGACAGTCTACAATGAGCAGTTCTTC
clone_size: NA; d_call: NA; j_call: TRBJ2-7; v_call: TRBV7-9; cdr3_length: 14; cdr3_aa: CASSFQGVSYEQYF; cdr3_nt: TGTGCCAGCAGCTTCCAGGGTGTCTCCTACGAGCAGTACTTC
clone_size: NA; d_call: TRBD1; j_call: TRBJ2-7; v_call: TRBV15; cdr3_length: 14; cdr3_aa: CATSKYTGGYEQYF; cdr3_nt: TGTGCCACCAGCAAGTATACAGGGGGCTACGAGCAGTACTTC
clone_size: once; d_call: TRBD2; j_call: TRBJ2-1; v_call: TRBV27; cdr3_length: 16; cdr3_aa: CASSRTLAGGGNEQFF; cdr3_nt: TGTGCCAGCAGCCGGACGCTGGCGGGGGGCGGAAATGAGCAGTTCTTC
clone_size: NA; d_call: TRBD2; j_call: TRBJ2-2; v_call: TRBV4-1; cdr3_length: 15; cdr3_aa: CASSQEGREAGELFF; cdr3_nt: TGCGCCAGCAGCCAAGAGGGGCGGGAGGCCGGGGAGCTGTTTTTT
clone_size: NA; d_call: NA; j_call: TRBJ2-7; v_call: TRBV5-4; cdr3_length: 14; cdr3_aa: CASSVTGISHEQYF; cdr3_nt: TGTGCCAGCAGCGTAACAGGGATCTCCCACGAGCAGTACTTC
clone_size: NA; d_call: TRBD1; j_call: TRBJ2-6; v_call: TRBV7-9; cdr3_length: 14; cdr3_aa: CASGDRAGANVLTF; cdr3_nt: TGTGCCAGCGGAGACAGGGCTGGGGCCAACGTCCTGACTTTC
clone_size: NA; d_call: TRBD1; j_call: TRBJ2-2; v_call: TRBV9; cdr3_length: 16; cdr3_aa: CASSVSRQGSTGELFF; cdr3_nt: TGTGCCAGCAGCGTATCCCGACAGGGAAGTACCGGGGAGCTGTTTTTT
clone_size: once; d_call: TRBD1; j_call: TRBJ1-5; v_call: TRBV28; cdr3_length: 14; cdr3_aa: CASSRQGYNQPQHF; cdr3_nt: TGTGCCAGCAGTCGACAGGGTTACAATCAGCCCCAGCATTTT
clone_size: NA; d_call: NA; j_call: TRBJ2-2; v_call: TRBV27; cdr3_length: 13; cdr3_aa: CASSFSRGWELFF; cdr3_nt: TGTGCCAGCAGTTTTTCTCGCGGGTGGGAGCTGTTTTTT
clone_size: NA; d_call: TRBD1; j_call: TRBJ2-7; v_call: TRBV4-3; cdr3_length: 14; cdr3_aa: CASRARQGRYEQYF; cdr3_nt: TGCGCCAGCAGGGCAAGACAGGGGCGCTACGAGCAGTACTTC
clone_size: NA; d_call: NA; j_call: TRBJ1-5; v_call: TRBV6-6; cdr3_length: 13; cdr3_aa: CASSQDARQPQHF; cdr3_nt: TGTGCCAGCAGCCAAGATGCCAGGCAGCCCCAGCATTTT
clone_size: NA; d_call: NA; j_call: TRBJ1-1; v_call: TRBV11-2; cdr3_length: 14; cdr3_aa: CASSLGPGYTEAFF; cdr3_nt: TGTGCCAGCAGCTTAGGTCCGGGGTACACTGAAGCTTTCTTT
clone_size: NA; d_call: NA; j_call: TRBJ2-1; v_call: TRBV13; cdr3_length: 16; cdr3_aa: CASSVQGRGSYNEQFF; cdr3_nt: TGTGCCAGCAGCGTCCAGGGCAGGGGATCCTACAATGAGCAGTTCTTC
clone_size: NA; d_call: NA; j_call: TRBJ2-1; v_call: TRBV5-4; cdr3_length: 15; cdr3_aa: CASSQEEGGYNEQFF; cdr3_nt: TGTGCCAGCAGCCAAGAGGAAGGCGGATACAATGAGCAGTTCTTC
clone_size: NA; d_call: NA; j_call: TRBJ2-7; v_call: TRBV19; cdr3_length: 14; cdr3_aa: CASSITGSPYEQYF; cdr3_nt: TGTGCCAGTAGTATTACAGGGAGCCCCTACGAGCAGTACTTC
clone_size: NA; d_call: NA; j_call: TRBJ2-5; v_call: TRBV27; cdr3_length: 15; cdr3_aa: CASSLTRAYQETQYF; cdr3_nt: TGTGCCAGCAGTTTGACTCGTGCGTACCAAGAGACCCAGTACTTC
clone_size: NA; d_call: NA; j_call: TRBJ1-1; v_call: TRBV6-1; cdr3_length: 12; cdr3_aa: CASSEGGRGAFF; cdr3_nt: TGTGCCAGCAGTGAAGGGGGTAGAGGGGCTTTCTTT
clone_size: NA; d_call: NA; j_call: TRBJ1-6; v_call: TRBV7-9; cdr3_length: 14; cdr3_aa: CASSQDSTNSPLHF; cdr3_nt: TGTGCCAGCAGCCAGGACAGTACTAATTCACCCCTCCACTTT
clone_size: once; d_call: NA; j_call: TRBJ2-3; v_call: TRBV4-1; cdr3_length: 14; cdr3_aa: CASSQGPTDDTQYF; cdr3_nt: TGCGCCAGCAGCCAAGGGCCGACAGACGATACGCAGTATTTT
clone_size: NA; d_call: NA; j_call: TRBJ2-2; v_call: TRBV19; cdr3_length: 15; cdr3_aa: CASSPGHRSSGELFF; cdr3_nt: TGTGCCAGTAGCCCGGGACACCGTTCGTCAGGGGAGCTGTTTTTT
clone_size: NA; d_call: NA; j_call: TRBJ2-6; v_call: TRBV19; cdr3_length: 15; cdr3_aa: CASRNQGTGANVLTF; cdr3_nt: TGTGCCAGTAGGAACCAGGGTACTGGGGCCAACGTCCTGACTTTC
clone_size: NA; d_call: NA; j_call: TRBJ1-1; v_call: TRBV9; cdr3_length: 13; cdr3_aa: CASGGTTGTEAFF; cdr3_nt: TGTGCCAGCGGCGGGACAACTGGGACTGAAGCTTTCTTT
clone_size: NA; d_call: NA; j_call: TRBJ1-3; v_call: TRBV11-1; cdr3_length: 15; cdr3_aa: CASSLRGIAGNTIYF; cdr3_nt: TGTGCCAGCAGCTTACGGGGGATTGCTGGAAACACCATATATTTT
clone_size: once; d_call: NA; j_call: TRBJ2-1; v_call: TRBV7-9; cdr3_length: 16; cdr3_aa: CASRPASRSSYNEQFF; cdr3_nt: TGTGCCAGCAGGCCTGCCAGCCGGAGCTCCTACAATGAGCAGTTCTTC
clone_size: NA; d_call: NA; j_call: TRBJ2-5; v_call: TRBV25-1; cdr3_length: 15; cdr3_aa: CASSAGGAWQETQYF; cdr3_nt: TGTGCCAGCAGTGCCGGGGGTGCTTGGCAAGAGACCCAGTACTTC